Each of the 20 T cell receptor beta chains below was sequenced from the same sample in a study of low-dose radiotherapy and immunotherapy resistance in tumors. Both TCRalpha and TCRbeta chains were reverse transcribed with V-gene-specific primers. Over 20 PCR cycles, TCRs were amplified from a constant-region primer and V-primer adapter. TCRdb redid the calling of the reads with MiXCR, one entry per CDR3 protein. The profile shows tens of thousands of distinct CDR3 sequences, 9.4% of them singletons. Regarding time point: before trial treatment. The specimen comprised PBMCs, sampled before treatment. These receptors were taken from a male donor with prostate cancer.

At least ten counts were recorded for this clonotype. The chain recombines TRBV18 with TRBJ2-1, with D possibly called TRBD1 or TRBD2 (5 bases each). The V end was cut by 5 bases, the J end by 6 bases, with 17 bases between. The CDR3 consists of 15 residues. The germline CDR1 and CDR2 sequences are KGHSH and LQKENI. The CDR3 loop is CASSGAAARGNEQFF. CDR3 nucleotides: TGTGCCAGCTCAGGGGCGGCTGCTCGGGGCAATGAGCAGTTCTTC.

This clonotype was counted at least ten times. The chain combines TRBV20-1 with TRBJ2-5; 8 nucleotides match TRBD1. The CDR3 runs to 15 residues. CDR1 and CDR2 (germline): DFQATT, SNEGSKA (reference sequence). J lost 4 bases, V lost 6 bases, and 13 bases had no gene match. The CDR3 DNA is TGCAGTGCCCCAGGGGGCTTCCCGGCGGGAGAGACCCAGTACTTC. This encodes CSAPGGFPAGETQYF.

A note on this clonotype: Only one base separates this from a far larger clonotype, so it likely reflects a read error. CDR3 in DNA: TGTGCCAGCAGCCCCCTAGGGGTCGGCAATGAGCAGTACTTC. This encodes CASSPLGVGNEQYF. J is TRBJ2-5 and V is TRBV7-9; possible D gene TRBD1, 5 bases. Germline loops: CDR1 SEHNR, CDR2 FQNEAQ (reference sequence). CDR3 size: 14 residues. V lost 5 bases and J lost 11, with 21 bases in between. Based on the CDR3 plus reference TRBV7-9 and TRBJ2-5, the full variable domain is DTGVSQNPRHKITKRGQNVTFRCDPISEHNRLYWYRQTLGQGPEFLTYFQNEAQLEKSRLLSDRFSAERPKGSFSTLEIQRTEQGDSAMYLCASSPLGVGNEQYFGPGTRLLVL.

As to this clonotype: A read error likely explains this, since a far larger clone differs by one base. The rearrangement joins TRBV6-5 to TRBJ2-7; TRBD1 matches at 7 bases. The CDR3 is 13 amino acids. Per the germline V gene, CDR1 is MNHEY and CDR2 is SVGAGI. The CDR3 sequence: CTSAEGAVTRAYF. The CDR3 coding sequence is TGTACCAGTGCCGAGGGGGCAGTAACCCGGGCGTACTTC.

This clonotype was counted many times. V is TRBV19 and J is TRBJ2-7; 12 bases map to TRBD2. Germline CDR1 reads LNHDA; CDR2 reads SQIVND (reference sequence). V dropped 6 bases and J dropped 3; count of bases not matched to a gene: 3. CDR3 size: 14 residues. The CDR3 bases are TGTGCCAGTAGCCGACTAGCGGGAGACTACGAGCAGTACTTC. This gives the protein CASSRLAGDYEQYF.

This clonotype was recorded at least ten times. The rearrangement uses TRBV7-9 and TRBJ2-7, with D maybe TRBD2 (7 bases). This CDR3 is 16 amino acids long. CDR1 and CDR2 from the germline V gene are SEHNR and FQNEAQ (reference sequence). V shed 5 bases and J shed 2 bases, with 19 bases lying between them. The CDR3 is CASSPLGGTLPYEQYF. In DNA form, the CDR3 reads TGTGCCAGCAGCCCCTTGGGGGGGACATTACCCTACGAGCAGTACTTC.

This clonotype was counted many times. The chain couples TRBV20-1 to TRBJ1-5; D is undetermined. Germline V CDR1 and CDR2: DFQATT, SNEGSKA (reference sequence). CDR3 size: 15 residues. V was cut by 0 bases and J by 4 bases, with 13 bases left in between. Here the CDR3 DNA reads TGCAGTGCTAGAGATCTCATTACAAATAATCAGCCCCAGCATTTT. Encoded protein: CSARDLITNNQPQHF.

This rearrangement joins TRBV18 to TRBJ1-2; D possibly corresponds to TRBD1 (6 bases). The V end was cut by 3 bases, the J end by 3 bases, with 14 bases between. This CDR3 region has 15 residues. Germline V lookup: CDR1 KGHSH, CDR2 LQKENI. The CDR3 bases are TGTGCCAGCTCACCCCACAGGGAGTTTTACTATGGCTACACCTTC. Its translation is CASSPHREFYYGYTF.

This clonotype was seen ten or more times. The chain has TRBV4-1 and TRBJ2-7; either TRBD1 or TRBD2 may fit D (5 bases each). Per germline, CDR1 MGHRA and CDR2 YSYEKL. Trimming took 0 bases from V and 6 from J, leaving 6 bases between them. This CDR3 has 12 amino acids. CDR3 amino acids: CASSQEGTEQYF. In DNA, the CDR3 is TGCGCCAGCAGCCAAGAAGGGACCGAGCAGTACTTC.

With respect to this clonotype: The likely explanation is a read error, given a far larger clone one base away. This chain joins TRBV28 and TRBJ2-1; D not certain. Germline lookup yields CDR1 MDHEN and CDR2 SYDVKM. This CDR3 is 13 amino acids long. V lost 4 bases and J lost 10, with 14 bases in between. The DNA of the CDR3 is TGTGCCAGCAGTTCTAGTTCACCCTACGAGCAGTTCTTC. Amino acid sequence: CASSSSSPYEQFF.

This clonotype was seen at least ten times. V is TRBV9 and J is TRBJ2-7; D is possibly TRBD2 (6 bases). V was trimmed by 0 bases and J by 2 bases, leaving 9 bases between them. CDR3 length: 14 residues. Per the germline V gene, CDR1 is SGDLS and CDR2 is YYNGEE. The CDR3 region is CASSVGLAAYEQYF. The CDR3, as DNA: TGTGCCAGCAGCGTAGGGTTAGCGGCCTACGAGCAGTACTTC.

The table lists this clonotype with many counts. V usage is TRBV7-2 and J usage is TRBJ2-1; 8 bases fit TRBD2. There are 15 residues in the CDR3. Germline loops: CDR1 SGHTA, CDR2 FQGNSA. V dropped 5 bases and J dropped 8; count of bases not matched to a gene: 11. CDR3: CASSQAGTSNYEQFF. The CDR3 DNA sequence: TGTGCCAGCAGCCAAGCCGGGACTAGTAACTATGAGCAGTTCTTC.

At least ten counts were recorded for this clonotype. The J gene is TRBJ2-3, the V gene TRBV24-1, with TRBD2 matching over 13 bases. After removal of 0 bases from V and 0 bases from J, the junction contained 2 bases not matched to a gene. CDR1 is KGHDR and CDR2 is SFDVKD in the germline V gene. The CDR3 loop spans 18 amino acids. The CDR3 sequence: CATSDLRTSGGSTDTQYF. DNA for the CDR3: TGTGCCACCAGTGATTTGCGGACTAGCGGGGGAAGCACAGATACGCAGTATTTT.

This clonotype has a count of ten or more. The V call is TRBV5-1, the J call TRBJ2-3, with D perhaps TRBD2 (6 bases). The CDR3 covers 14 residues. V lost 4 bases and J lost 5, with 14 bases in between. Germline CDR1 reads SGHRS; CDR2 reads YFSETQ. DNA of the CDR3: TGCGCCAGCAGCCGTGCGGGGTCCCGAGATACGCAGTATTTT. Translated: CASSRAGSRDTQYF.

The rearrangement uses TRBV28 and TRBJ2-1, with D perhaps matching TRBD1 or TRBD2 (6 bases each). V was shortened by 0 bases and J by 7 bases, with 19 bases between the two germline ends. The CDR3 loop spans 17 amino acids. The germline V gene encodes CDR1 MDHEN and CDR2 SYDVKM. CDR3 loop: CASSLWGGGATKNEQFF. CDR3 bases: TGTGCCAGCAGTTTATGGGGGGGCGGGGCAACCAAAAATGAGCAGTTCTTC.

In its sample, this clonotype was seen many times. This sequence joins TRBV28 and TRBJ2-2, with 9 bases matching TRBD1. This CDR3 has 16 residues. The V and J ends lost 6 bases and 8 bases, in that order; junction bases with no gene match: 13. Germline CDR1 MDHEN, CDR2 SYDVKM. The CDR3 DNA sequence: TGTGCCAGCAGAAGCCCCGGGACAGGGACCTTGGGGGAGCTGTTTTTT. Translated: CASRSPGTGTLGELFF.

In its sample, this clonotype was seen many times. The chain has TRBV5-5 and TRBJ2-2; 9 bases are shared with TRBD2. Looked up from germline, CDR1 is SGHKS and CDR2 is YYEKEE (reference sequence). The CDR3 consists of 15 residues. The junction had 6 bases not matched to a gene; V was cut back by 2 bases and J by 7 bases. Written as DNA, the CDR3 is TGTGCCAGCAGCTTAGCGGGACTAGCAGGCGGGGAGCTGTTTTTT. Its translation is CASSLAGLAGGELFF.

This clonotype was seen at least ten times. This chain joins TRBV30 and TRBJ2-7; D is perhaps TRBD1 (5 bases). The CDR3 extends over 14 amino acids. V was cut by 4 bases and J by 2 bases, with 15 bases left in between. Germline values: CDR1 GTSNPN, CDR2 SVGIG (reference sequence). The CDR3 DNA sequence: TGTGCCTGGATGAGCCAGGGTTTCGCCTACGAGCAGTACTTC. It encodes CAWMSQGFAYEQYF.

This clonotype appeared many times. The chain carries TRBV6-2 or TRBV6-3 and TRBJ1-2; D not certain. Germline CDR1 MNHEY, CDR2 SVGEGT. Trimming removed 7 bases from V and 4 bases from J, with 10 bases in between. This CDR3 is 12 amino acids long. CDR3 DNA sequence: TGTGCCAGCAACGACGGGAGCTATGGCTACACCTTC. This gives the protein CASNDGSYGYTF.

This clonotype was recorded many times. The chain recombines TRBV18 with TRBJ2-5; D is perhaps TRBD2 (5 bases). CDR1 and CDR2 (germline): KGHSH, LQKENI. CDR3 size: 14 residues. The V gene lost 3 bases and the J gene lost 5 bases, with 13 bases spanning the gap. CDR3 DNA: TGTGCCAGCTCACCGTCCCCGCCGGGGGAGACCCAGTACTTC. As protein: CASSPSPPGETQYF.